These T cell receptor beta chains were read from a single sample in a study of memory CD8 T cells in hepatitis C reinfection. Repertoires were generated with immunoSEQ multiplex PCR, while TCRdb's copy carries only in-frame clones and drops some. The sample has around 47,000 clones, 88% seen once. What was sequenced was naive CD8+ T cells sorted from blood. Receptors originate from a man younger than 30 with hepatitis C virus infection. Each CDR3 is given with its conserved first and last residue. The D gene is left open where the match is weak. Some rows mark clone size as missing; the rest say once, few, many or name a class of expanded clone.

cdr3_nt cdr3_aa d_call j_call clone_size v_call
TGCGCCAGCAGCCAAGATAGTTTTGACAGGGGAAATCAGCCCCAGCATTTT CASSQDSFDRGNQPQHF TRBD1 TRBJ1-5 . TRBV4-3
TGTGCCAGCAGTGAATCGGGACAGGGGGTCCTATCCTACGAGCAGTACTTC CASSESGQGVLSYEQYF TRBD1 TRBJ2-7 . TRBV25-1
TGTGCCAGCAGCTTACCTTCCCCTGGCAGGGGGCGCGCTAATGAAAAACTGTTTTTT CASSLPSPGRGRANEKLFF TRBD1 TRBJ1-4 few TRBV7-3
TGTGCCAGCAACCCAACTAGCAGCCTCTACAATGAGCAGTTCTTC CASNPTSSLYNEQFF . TRBJ2-1 once TRBV7-9
TGCGCCAGCAGCCCAGGAAGCCTACAAAATGAAAAACTGTTTTTT CASSPGSLQNEKLFF . TRBJ1-4 . TRBV4-1
TGTGCCAGCAGCGTAGCAGCGGGAGAGTACGAGCAGTACTTC CASSVAAGEYEQYF TRBD2 TRBJ2-7 once TRBV9
TGTGCCAGCAGCTTTAGCGGGGGGTGGGGCAATGAGCAGTTCTTC CASSFSGGWGNEQFF TRBD2 TRBJ2-1 . TRBV7-8
TGTGCCAGCAGCCGGCTGGAATCTAGGACAGGAACCACCGGGGAGCTGTTTTTT CASSRLESRTGTTGELFF TRBD1 TRBJ2-2 . TRBV7-3
TGTGCCAGCAGTCCACGACGATCACAGGGGACCTTACATGGCTACACCTTC CASSPRRSQGTLHGYTF TRBD1 TRBJ1-2 . TRBV27
TGTGCCTGGAGCCAACTCGGGACTCCGTACACTCTTAATGGCTACACCTTC CAWSQLGTPYTLNGYTF . TRBJ1-2 . TRBV30
TGTGCCAGCAGCCTAGCGGGGGACCCCTCCTCCTACAATGAACAGTTCTTC CASSLAGDPSSYNEQFF TRBD2 TRBJ2-1 . TRBV7-3
TGCGCCAGCAGTGGTTGGACTAGCGGTTACACAGATACGCAGTATTTT CASSGWTSGYTDTQYF TRBD2 TRBJ2-3 . TRBV10-1
TGCAGCGTTGAAGATCGGCGTAGCGGGGTTGAGCAGTTCTTC CSVEDRRSGVEQFF TRBD2 TRBJ2-1 . TRBV29-1
TGTGCCAGCGAGCGGGGGGTAGGCGGGGAGCTGTTTTTT CASERGVGGELFF TRBD2 TRBJ2-2 . TRBV2
TGTGCCAGCAGCTTACCGACAGGGGGAAAACACGGTGAGCAGTTCTTC CASSLPTGGKHGEQFF TRBD1 TRBJ2-1 once TRBV7-3
TGTGCCAGCAGCCAAGCACAAGAGCAGTTCTTC CASSQAQEQFF . TRBJ2-1 . TRBV14
TGTGCCTGGAGTCCTGGACAGGGGCAATCTGGAAACACCATATATTTT CAWSPGQGQSGNTIYF TRBD1 TRBJ1-3 . TRBV30
TGTGCCAGTAGTATCCCGGACTTAAACACTGAAGCTTTCTTT CASSIPDLNTEAFF . TRBJ1-1 . TRBV19
TGCGCCAGCACAGGACAGGGGACTGAAGCTTTCTTT CASTGQGTEAFF TRBD1 TRBJ1-1 . TRBV10-2
TGTGCCAGCAAGACCCTGGGAGGGGACACCGGGGAGCTGTTTTTT CASKTLGGDTGELFF TRBD2 TRBJ2-2 few TRBV19
TGTGCCAGCAGTTACATGGGACAGGGTTATGAGCAGTACTTC CASSYMGQGYEQYF TRBD1 TRBJ2-7 . TRBV6-5
TGCGCCAGCAGCCAAGCCATGGAGGGCAGGTTCTACGAGCAGTACTTC CASSQAMEGRFYEQYF . TRBJ2-7 once TRBV4-1
TGTGCCAGCAGTGAAGGGCTAGCGGGGGGGCCCGAGTACACAGATACGCAGTATTTT CASSEGLAGGPEYTDTQYF TRBD2 TRBJ2-3 . TRBV6-1
TGTGCCAGTAGGGGGACTATCGGGGGGACCCAGTACTTC CASRGTIGGTQYF TRBD2 TRBJ2-5 . TRBV19
TGTGCCAGCAGACCCCATGCGGGAACTAATGAAAAACTGTTTTTT CASRPHAGTNEKLFF . TRBJ1-4 . TRBV6-1
TGTGCCAGCAGCCTGACTAGCGGGGGGGCTACAGATACGCAGTATTTT CASSLTSGGATDTQYF TRBD2 TRBJ2-3 . TRBV9
TGTGCCAGCAGCTTGATGGAGGGGCCGACAGATACGCAGTATTTT CASSLMEGPTDTQYF . TRBJ2-3 once TRBV5-5
TGTGCCAGTAGTATGGGCAACACTGAAGCTTTCTTT CASSMGNTEAFF . TRBJ1-1 . TRBV19
TGTGCCAGCAGCCCTAGCGGGGGGGGCACAGATACGCAGTATTTT CASSPSGGGTDTQYF TRBD2 TRBJ2-3 . TRBV9
TGTGCCAGTCGCCGGCGTGGGACAGAAGTCTATGGCTACACCTTC CASRRRGTEVYGYTF TRBD1 TRBJ1-2 . TRBV27
TGTGCCAGCAGCCTAAGACAGGGGGCGAAGAACGGGGAGCTGTTTTTT CASSLRQGAKNGELFF TRBD1 TRBJ2-2 . TRBV11-3
TGTGCCAGCAGTTACGCGACAGCTAACACCGGGGAGCTGTTTTTT CASSYATANTGELFF . TRBJ2-2 . TRBV6-6
TGTGCCAGCAGCTTGACAGGCCACGAGCAGTACTTC CASSLTGHEQYF . TRBJ2-7 . TRBV7-9
TGCGCCAGCAGCCAACAAAGCCATGTTTTGGGGCGGATGAACACCGGGGAGCTGTTTTTT CASSQQSHVLGRMNTGELFF . TRBJ2-2 . TRBV4-1
TGCGCCAGCAGCCAAGAACCGGAGGGAGGCTACGAGCAGTACTTC CASSQEPEGGYEQYF . TRBJ2-7 few TRBV4-1
TGTGCCAGCAGCCTCCGGACCCTAGCGGGCCTGTATTTT CASSLRTLAGLYF TRBD2 TRBJ2-3 . TRBV7-2
TGCGCCAGCAGCCAATACCCACCGACAGGGGCGAACTATGGCTACACCTTC CASSQYPPTGANYGYTF TRBD1 TRBJ1-2 . TRBV4-1
TGTGCCAGCAGTTTGGGGACTAGCGGGAGAGAGACCCAGTACTTC CASSLGTSGRETQYF TRBD2 TRBJ2-5 . TRBV6-5
TGCGCCAGCAACCCCTTAGCGGGAGCATCCAATGAGCAGTTCTTC CASNPLAGASNEQFF TRBD2 TRBJ2-1 . TRBV5-1
TGTGCCAGTAGTGGGTGGACAGGTCACCAAGAGACCCAGTACTTC CASSGWTGHQETQYF TRBD1 TRBJ2-5 . TRBV19
TGTGCCAGCAGGGACCCAGGCGGGAGCTCCTACAATGAGCAGTTCTTC CASRDPGGSSYNEQFF TRBD2 TRBJ2-1 . TRBV2
TGTGCCAGCAGTGACAGACTAGCGGGTGGGGGCACAGATACGCAGTATTTT CASSDRLAGGGTDTQYF TRBD2 TRBJ2-3 . TRBV6-1
TGTGCCAGCAGCTGGGGGACTAGCGGGGGTGGGGATACGCAGTATTTT CASSWGTSGGGDTQYF TRBD2 TRBJ2-3 . TRBV7-8
TGTGCCTGGATGGATGGGTCGGGTCTAGCTAACTATGGCTACACCTTC CAWMDGSGLANYGYTF . TRBJ1-2 once TRBV30
TGTGCCAGCAGTTACTCGTCGGGGGGTTCCACTGAAGCTTTCTTT CASSYSSGGSTEAFF . TRBJ1-1 few TRBV6-5
TGTGCCAGCAGCGCGGGACTAGCGGGTTACAATGAGCAGTTCTTC CASSAGLAGYNEQFF TRBD2 TRBJ2-1 . TRBV13
TGTGCCAGCAGCCCTGGACCCAGGGAGGACACTGAAGCTTTCTTT CASSPGPREDTEAFF . TRBJ1-1 . TRBV5-4
TGTGCCACCTCGGACAGCTATGGCTACACCTTC CATSDSYGYTF . TRBJ1-2 once TRBV19
TGTGCCAGCAGCTTCGGACAGGGGGACTACACCTTC CASSFGQGDYTF TRBD1 TRBJ1-2 . TRBV7-9
TGTGCCAGCAGAGACAGACGCCTCAATGAGCAGTTCTTC CASRDRRLNEQFF . TRBJ2-1 . TRBV6-1
TGTGCCAGCAGAGTTTTCGAGGGTCCTAATGAAAAACTGTTTTTT CASRVFEGPNEKLFF . TRBJ1-4 . TRBV2
TGTGCCAGCAGCTTAGGACTAGCGGGGATAGCCAAAAACATTCAGTACTTC CASSLGLAGIAKNIQYF TRBD2 TRBJ2-4 . TRBV7-2
TGTGCCAGCAGCGTCTACGGAGCCGGGGAGCTGTTTTTT CASSVYGAGELFF . TRBJ2-2 . TRBV9
TGTGCCAGCAGCTTTTTGACAGGCTCCTACGAGCAGTACTTC CASSFLTGSYEQYF . TRBJ2-7 . TRBV7-6
TGTGCCAGCAGCGGGGCGGGGGGGCAAGAGACCCAGTACTTC CASSGAGGQETQYF TRBD2 TRBJ2-5 once TRBV9
TGTGCCAGCAGTTATTCGACTAGCCGGGGTGAGCAGTTCTTC CASSYSTSRGEQFF TRBD2 TRBJ2-1 . TRBV6-1
TGTGCCAGCAGTGAATGGACAGCGTTCTTAGAGCAGTACTTC CASSEWTAFLEQYF . TRBJ2-7 . TRBV2